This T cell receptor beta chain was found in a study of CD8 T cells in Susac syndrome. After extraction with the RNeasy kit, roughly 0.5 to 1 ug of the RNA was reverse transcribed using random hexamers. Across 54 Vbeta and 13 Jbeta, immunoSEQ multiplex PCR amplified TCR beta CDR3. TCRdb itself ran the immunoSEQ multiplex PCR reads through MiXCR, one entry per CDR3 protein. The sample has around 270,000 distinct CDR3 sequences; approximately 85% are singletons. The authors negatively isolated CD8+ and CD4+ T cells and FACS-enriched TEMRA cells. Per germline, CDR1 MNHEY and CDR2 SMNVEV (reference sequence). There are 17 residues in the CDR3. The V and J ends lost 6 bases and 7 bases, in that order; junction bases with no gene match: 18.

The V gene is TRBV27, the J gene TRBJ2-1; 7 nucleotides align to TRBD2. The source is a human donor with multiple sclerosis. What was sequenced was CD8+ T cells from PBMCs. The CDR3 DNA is TGTGCCAGCAGCTGGGGGGAGGGGCGACTTATCGGGAATGAGCAGTTCTTC. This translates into CASSWGEGRLIGNEQFF.